These 11 T cell receptor beta chains originate from one sample sequenced in a study of Graves' ophthalmopathy and Graves' hyperthyroidism. TCR beta CDR3 amplification used RNA transcripts. The authors performed first-round RT-PCR with HTBI primers and then a second-round multiplex PCR. TCRdb re-called the multiplex PCR reads with MiXCR, one entry per CDR3 protein. The sample lists over a million distinct CDR3 sequences; roughly two fifths were seen once. The sample taken for sequencing was peripheral blood or thyroid tissue (not recorded which). These receptors were taken from an adult man with Graves' hyperthyroidism.

This chain uses TRBV10-3 with TRBJ1-2, with 9 bases lining up with TRBD1. This CDR3 spans 16 amino acids. Germline V gives CDR1 ENHRY, CDR2 SYGVKD. J was trimmed by 3 bases and V by 4 bases; bases with no gene match: 9. The CDR3 region is CAISAGAGTGHYGYTF. The CDR3 DNA reads TGTGCCATCAGTGCTGGGGCCGGGACAGGGCACTATGGCTACACCTTC.

J is TRBJ1-1 and V is TRBV7-8; TRBD1 might be the D (5 bases). The CDR3 totals 15 residues. Germline values: CDR1 SGHVS, CDR2 FQNEAQ. The V end lost 2 bases, the J end lost 5 bases, and 15 bases lay between the germline ends. The CDR3: CASSLSASGGTEAFF. In nucleotides, the CDR3 is TGTGCCAGCAGCTTATCCGCTTCCGGGGGGACTGAAGCTTTCTTT. Full variable domain (outside the CDR3, taken from reference TRBV7-8 and TRBJ1-1): GAGVSQSPRYKVAKRGQDVALRCDPISGHVSLFWYQQALGQGPEFLTYFQNEAQLDKSGLPSDRFFAERPEGSVSTLKIQRTQQEDSAVYLCASSLSASGGTEAFFGQGTRLTVV.

This clonotype came up many times. This sequence joins TRBV5-1 and TRBJ2-5, with 8 bases aligning to TRBD1. The CDR3 loop spans 14 amino acids. V shed 6 bases and J 4 bases; nucleotides not matched to a gene: 8. The germline CDR1 and CDR2 sequences are SGHRS and YFSETQ. CDR3 in amino acids: CASKLGTGLETQYF. The CDR3 DNA is TGCGCCAGCAAGCTTGGGACAGGACTAGAGACCCAGTACTTC.

As to this clonotype: It may be a read error: a sequence one base away is much more abundant. The CDR3 carries no conserved terminal phenylalanine or tryptophan, so it likely arises from a read error. CDR3 coding DNA: TGTGCCAGCAGAACAGGGTTCGGGAACACTGAAGCTTTCTCT. Its protein is CASRTGFGNTEAFS. The V gene is TRBV10-3, the J gene TRBJ1-1, with D maybe TRBD1 (6 bases). Germline V gene lookup returns CDR1 ENHRY and CDR2 SYGVKD. The CDR3 loop spans 14 amino acids. The germline V and J ends were trimmed by 10 bases and 1 base, with 16 bases remaining between them.

This clonotype was seen at least ten times. The V gene is TRBV10-3, the J gene TRBJ2-7, with a tentative D call TRBD1 (7 bases). The germline V and J ends were trimmed by 10 bases and 3 bases, with 16 bases remaining between them. Germline CDR1 is ENHRY and CDR2 is SYGVKD. There are 13 residues in the CDR3. The CDR3 reads CATSQGGGYEQYF. In DNA, the CDR3 is TGTGCCACCAGCCAGGGGGGCGGCTACGAGCAGTACTTC.

The chain is built from TRBV11-2 and TRBJ2-2; TRBD2 agrees at 8 bases. Per germline, CDR1 SGHAT and CDR2 FQNNGV. The V and J ends lost 3 bases and 6 bases, in that order; junction bases with no gene match: 12. This CDR3 is 17 amino acids long. As DNA, the CDR3 is TGTGCCAGCAGCTTGGTATACCGGCGGGAGGTCGCCGGGGAGCTGTTTTTT. This encodes CASSLVYRREVAGELFF.

The V call is TRBV4-1, the J call TRBJ2-1; either TRBD1 or TRBD2 may supply D (6 bases each). In germline, CDR1 is MGHRA, CDR2 YSYEKL. The CDR3 loop spans 15 amino acids. V was cut by 2 bases and J by 6 bases, with 14 bases left in between. This CDR3 is CASSQSREGGNEQFF. Here the CDR3 DNA reads TGCGCCAGCAGCCAATCCCGTGAGGGGGGCAATGAGCAGTTCTTC.

The chain is built from TRBV9 and TRBJ1-4; D is unresolved. The CDR3 has 14 amino acids. Germline CDR1 SGDLS, CDR2 YYNGEE. Trimming took 3 bases from V and 7 from J, leaving 13 bases between them. CDR3 in DNA: TGTGCCAGCAGCGCGGAGGGAAGAAGTGAAAAACTGTTTTTT. This codes for CASSAEGRSEKLFF.

This clonotype was found many times. The chain employs TRBV7-2 and TRBJ2-5, with D tentatively TRBD2 (5 bases). CDR3 length: 15 amino acids. Germline-derived CDR1 and CDR2 are SGHTA and FQGNSA. Between the trimmed V and J ends, which lost 1 base and 8 bases, there was a span of 17 bases. In DNA form, the CDR3 reads TGTGCCAGCAGCTTAGAGGACTCCGTTTTAGGTACCCAGTACTTC. Amino acids: CASSLEDSVLGTQYF.

The chain links TRBV27 to TRBJ1-1; D is possibly TRBD1 (6 bases). The CDR3 is made up of 14 amino acids. CDR1 MNHEY and CDR2 SMNVEV come from the germline V gene (reference sequence). The V and J ends lost 6 bases and 4 bases respectively, with 15 bases between them. Written as DNA, the CDR3 is TGTGCCAGCAGGAAGGGGGATTCTAGCACTGAAGCTTTCTTT. This codes for CASRKGDSSTEAFF.

A few counts support this clonotype. The chain joins TRBV9 to TRBJ2-5, with 14 nucleotides matching TRBD2. Germline V CDR1 and CDR2: SGDLS, YYNGEE. V shed 3 bases and J 1 base; nucleotides not matched to a gene: 8. There are 18 residues in the CDR3. In DNA, the CDR3 is TGTGCCAGCAGCGAAGGACTAGCGGGAGGACTGTTCCAAGAGACCCAGTACTTC. Encoded protein: CASSEGLAGGLFQETQYF.